The entry below gives a single T cell receptor (beta chain) sequence along with its context. Its antigen is currently unknown. TCRalpha and TCRbeta libraries used 5'RACE with constant-segment primers and UMIs. MiXCR was run by TCRdb on the 5' RACE reads, yielding one entry per CDR3 protein. This table has about 150,000 distinct CDR3 sequences, over 15% appearing once. Per the germline V gene, CDR1 is MNHNS and CDR2 is SASEGT. This CDR3 contains 14 residues. J lost 0 bases, V lost 11 bases, and 7 bases had no gene match. The data originate from a study of T-cell memory formation after mild COVID-19. Across the whole study: Most TCR clusters belonged to a single donor.

Points from the study as a whole: Memory cells collected pre-infection included some clones that later responded, suggesting cross-reactive memory joined. Whereas later expanders leaned CD4+, clones contracting day 15 to 85 showed a balanced CD4/CD8 makeup.

Sequencing was done on a sample of PBMCs or a T cell subset sorted from them (not recorded which). The TCR comes from an adult woman who had mild COVID-19 (a few samples of this study predate the infection). Cell type and time point are not known. This chain uses TRBV6-1 with TRBJ2-3, with TRBD2 matching over 8 bases. Written as DNA, the CDR3 is TGTGCCCGTCTCACTAGCGGAAGCACAGATACGCAGTATTTT. This sequence encodes CARLTSGSTDTQYF.